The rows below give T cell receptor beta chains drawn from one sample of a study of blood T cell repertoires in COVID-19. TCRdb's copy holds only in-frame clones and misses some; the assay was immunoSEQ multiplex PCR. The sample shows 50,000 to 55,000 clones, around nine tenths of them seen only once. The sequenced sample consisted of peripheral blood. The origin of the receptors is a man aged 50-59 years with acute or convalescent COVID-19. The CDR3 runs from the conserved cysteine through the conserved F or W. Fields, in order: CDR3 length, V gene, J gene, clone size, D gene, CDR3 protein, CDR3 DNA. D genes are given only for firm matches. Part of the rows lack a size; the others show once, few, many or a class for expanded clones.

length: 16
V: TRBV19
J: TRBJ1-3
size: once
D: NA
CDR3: CASSIPRLSSGNTIYF
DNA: TGTGCCAGTAGTATTCCTAGGTTGAGCTCTGGAAACACCATATATTTT

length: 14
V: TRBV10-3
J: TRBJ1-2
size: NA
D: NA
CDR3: CAISESTGDYGYTF
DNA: TGTGCCATCAGTGAGTCGACCGGAGACTATGGCTACACCTTC

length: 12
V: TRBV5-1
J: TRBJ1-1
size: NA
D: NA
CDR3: CASSSWTREAFF
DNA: TGCGCCAGCAGCTCATGGACTAGGGAAGCTTTCTTT

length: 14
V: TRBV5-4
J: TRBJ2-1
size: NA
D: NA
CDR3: CASTPGLTYNEQFF
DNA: TGTGCCAGCACCCCGGGACTGACTTACAATGAGCAGTTCTTC

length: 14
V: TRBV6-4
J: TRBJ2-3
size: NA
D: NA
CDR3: CASSDSPFQVTQYF
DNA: TGTGCCAGCAGTGACTCCCCGTTCCAGGTTACGCAGTATTTT

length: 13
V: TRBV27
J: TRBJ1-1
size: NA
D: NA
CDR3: CASSGPGMTEAFF
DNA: TGTGCCAGCAGCGGCCCGGGGATGACTGAAGCTTTCTTT

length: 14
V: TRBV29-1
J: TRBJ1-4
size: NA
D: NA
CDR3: CSVERRLINEKLFF
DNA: TGCAGCGTTGAACGCAGGCTAATTAATGAAAAACTGTTTTTT

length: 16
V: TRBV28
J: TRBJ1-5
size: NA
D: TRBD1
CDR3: CASNPGGGADNQPQHF
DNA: TGTGCCAGCAACCCGGGAGGGGGCGCGGACAATCAGCCCCAGCATTTT

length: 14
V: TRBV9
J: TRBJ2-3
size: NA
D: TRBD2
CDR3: CASTSRGGTDTQYF
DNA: TGTGCCAGCACCTCGCGGGGGGGCACAGATACGCAGTATTTT

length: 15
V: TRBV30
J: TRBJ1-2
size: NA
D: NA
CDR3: CAWSVAGPSNYGYTF
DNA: TGTGCCTGGAGTGTAGCGGGACCTTCTAACTATGGCTACACCTTC

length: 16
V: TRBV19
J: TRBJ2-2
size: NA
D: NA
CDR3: CAIQQGTALDTGELFF
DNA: TGTGCCATTCAGCAGGGGACCGCTTTGGACACCGGGGAGCTGTTTTTT

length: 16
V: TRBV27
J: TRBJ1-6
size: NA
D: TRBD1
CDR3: CASKGYSGQDNSPLHF
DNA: TGTGCCAGCAAGGGTTATTCGGGACAGGATAATTCACCCCTCCACTTT

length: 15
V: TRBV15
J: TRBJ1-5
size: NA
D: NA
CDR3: CATSRVAGNNQPQHF
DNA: TGTGCCACCAGCCGGGTGGCAGGGAACAATCAGCCCCAGCATTTT

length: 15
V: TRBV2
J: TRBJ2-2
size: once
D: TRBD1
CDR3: CASSDEGAVTGELFF
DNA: TGTGCCAGCAGTGATGAGGGGGCGGTCACCGGGGAGCTGTTTTTT

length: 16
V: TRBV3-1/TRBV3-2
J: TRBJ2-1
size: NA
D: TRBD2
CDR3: CASSHPPQREYNEQFF
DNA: TGTGCCAGCAGCCATCCCCCCCAGCGGGAATACAATGAGCAGTTCTTC

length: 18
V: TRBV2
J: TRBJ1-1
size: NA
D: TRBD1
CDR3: CARDLTKGGGWGSTEAFF
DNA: TGTGCCAGAGACCTCACGAAAGGGGGCGGGTGGGGCAGTACTGAAGCTTTCTTT

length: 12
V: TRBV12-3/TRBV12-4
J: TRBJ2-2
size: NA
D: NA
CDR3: CASGGGTGELFF
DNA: TGTGCCAGCGGTGGGGGGACCGGGGAGCTGTTTTTT

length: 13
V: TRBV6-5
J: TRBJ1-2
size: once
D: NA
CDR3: CASSLSPLYGYTF
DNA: TGTGCCAGCAGTCTCTCTCCCCTCTATGGCTACACCTTC

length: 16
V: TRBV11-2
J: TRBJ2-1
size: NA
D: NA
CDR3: CASSPSWGSSYNEQFF
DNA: TGTGCCAGCAGCCCGAGTTGGGGCAGCTCCTACAATGAGCAGTTCTTC

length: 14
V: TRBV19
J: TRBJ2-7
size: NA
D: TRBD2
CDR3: CASRLAGTSYEQYF
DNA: TGTGCCAGTCGACTAGCGGGGACTTCCTACGAGCAGTACTTC

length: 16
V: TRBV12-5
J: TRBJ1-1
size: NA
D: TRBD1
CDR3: CASGLGGTDLNTEAFF
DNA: TGTGCTAGTGGTTTGGGAGGGACAGACTTGAACACTGAAGCTTTCTTT

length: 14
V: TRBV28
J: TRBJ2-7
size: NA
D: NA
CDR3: CASSSGGVAYEQYF
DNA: TGTGCCAGCAGTTCGGGGGGCGTGGCCTACGAGCAGTACTTC

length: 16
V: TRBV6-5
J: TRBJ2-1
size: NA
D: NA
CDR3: CASSYSWYPGPNEQFF
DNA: TGTGCCAGCAGTTACTCGTGGTACCCCGGTCCCAATGAGCAGTTCTTC

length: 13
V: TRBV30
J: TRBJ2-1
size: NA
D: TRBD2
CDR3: CASGTSGGSEQFF
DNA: TGTGCTTCCGGGACTAGCGGGGGTTCTGAGCAGTTCTTC

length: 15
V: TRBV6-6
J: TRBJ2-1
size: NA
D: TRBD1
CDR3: CASTLTRQGADEQFF
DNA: TGTGCCAGCACCCTTACGAGGCAGGGGGCGGATGAGCAGTTCTTC

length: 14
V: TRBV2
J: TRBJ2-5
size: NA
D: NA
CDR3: CASTSPDRSETQYF
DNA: TGTGCCAGCACCTCCCCCGACAGAAGCGAGACCCAGTACTTC

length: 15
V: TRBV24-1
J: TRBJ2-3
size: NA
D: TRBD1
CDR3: CATSADDRGSATQYF
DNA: TGTGCCACCAGTGCCGACGACAGGGGGTCCGCTACGCAGTATTTT

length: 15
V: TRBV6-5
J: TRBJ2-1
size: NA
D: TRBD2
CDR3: CASSQLAGPHNEQFF
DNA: TGTGCCAGCAGCCAACTAGCGGGACCCCACAATGAGCAGTTCTTC

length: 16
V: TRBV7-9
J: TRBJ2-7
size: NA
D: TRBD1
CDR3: CASSSAGTGSSYEQYF
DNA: TGTGCCAGCAGCTCCGCCGGGACAGGTAGCTCCTACGAGCAGTACTTC

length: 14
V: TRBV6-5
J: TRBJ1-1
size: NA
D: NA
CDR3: CASSYEGLNTEAFF
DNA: TGTGCCAGCAGTTACGAGGGTCTGAACACTGAAGCTTTCTTT

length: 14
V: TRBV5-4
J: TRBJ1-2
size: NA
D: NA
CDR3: CASSGAGGNYGYTF
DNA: TGTGCCAGCAGTGGGGCAGGTGGGAACTATGGCTACACCTTC

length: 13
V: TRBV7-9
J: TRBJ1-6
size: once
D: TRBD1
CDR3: CASSWTGVAPLHF
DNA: TGTGCCAGCAGCTGGACAGGGGTGGCACCCCTCCACTTT

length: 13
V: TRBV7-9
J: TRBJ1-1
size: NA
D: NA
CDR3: CASRNTGVTEAFF
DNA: TGTGCCAGCAGAAATACAGGTGTCACTGAAGCTTTCTTT

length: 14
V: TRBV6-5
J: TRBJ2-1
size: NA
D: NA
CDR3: CASSPSGYRNEQFF
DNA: TGTGCCAGCAGCCCCTCGGGATACCGCAATGAGCAGTTCTTC

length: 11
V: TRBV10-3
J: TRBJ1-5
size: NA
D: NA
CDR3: CAISDAVIQHF
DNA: TGTGCCATCAGTGACGCGGTCATCCAGCATTTT

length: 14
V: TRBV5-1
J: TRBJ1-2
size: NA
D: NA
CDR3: CASSLGTPDYGYTF
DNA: TGCGCCAGCAGCTTGGGCACACCTGACTATGGCTACACCTTC

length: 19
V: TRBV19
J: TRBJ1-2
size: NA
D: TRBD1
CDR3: CASTKTRDRGYYSNYGYTF
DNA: TGTGCCAGTACCAAAACCCGGGACAGGGGGTACTACTCGAACTATGGCTACACCTTC

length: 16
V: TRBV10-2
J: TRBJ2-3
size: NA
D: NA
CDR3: CASSESRVATGYTQYF
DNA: TGCGCCAGCAGTGAGTCCAGGGTTGCCACGGGCTATACGCAGTATTTT

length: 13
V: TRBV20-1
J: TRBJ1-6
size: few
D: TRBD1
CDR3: CSASQGQGNLLHF
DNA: TGCAGTGCTAGTCAGGGACAGGGGAACCTCCTCCACTTT

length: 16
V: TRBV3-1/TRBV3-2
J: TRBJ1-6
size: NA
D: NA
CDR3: CASSQAAGGGNSPLHF
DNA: TGTGCCAGCAGCCAAGCCGCAGGTGGGGGGAATTCACCCCTCCACTTT

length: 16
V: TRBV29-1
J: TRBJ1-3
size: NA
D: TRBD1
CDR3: CSVEDPNRGAGNTIYF
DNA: TGCAGCGTTGAAGATCCAAACAGGGGTGCTGGAAACACCATATATTTT

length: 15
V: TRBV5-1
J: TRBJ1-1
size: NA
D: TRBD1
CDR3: CASSTSGTGDTEAFF
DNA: TGCGCCAGCAGCACCTCCGGGACAGGGGACACTGAAGCTTTCTTT

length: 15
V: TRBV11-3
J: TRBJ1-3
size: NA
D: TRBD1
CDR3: CASSPGQGAGNTIYF
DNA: TGTGCCAGCAGTCCAGGACAGGGTGCTGGAAACACCATATATTTT

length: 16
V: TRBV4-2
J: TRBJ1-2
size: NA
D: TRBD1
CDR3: CASSQDLGTVSVGYTF
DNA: TGTGCCAGCAGCCAAGATTTAGGGACAGTCAGTGTTGGCTACACCTTC

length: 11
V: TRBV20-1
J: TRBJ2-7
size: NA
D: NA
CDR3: CSAKGGHEQYF
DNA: TGCAGTGCTAAGGGGGGGCACGAGCAGTACTTC

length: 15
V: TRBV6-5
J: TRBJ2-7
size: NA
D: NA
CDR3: CASSPGQFASYEQYF
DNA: TGTGCCAGCAGCCCCGGACAGTTCGCCTCCTACGAGCAGTACTTC

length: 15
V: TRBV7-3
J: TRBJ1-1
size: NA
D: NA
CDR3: CASSLKGPGGTEAFF
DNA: TGTGCCAGCAGCTTAAAGGGCCCGGGCGGGACTGAAGCTTTCTTT

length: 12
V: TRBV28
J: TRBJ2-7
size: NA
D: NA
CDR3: CASSLDTYEQYF
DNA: TGTGCCAGCAGCCTCGACACCTACGAGCAGTACTTC

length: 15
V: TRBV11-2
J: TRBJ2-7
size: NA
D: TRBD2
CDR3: CASSLPGTSGYEQYF
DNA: TGTGCCAGCAGCTTACCGGGGACTAGCGGTTACGAGCAGTACTTC

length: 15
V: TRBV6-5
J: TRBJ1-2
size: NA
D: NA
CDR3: CASNDPSGVGRGYTF
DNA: TGTGCCAGCAACGACCCTTCAGGGGTTGGTCGTGGCTACACCTTC